Below, 14 T cell receptor beta chains from the same sample are listed, as sequenced in a study of regulatory T cells in long-lasting Graves disease. Time point reported: persistent/refractory GD, antithyroid drugs over 5 years with positive TRAb. RNA isolated from PBMCs was used to make the TCR library. iRepertoire HTBI primers and Arm-PCR of CDR3 regions built TCR beta libraries. Each CDR3 protein is one row after TCRdb ran MiXCR on the multiplex PCR reads. In the table there are roughly 400,000 distinct CDR3 sequences, roughly 20% of which are singletons. The starting material was peripheral blood mononuclear cells (PBMCs), obtained when the disease was refractory, from a patient treated with antithyroid drugs. All receptors derive from a female donor with Graves disease.

This clonotype was counted between two and nine times. The chain uses TRBV19 and TRBJ1-5; no clear D gene. V lost 7 bases and J lost 0, with 10 bases in between. The CDR3 is 14 amino acids. Germline lookup yields CDR1 LNHDA and CDR2 SQIVND (reference sequence). CDR3 DNA sequence: TGTGCCAGTACCGATCATAATAGCAATCAGCCCCAGCATTTT. This translates into CASTDHNSNQPQHF.

Ten or more counts support this clonotype. This chain links TRBV3-1 with TRBJ2-2; D is unclear. Germline lookup yields CDR1 LGHDT and CDR2 YNNKEL (reference sequence). Trimming took 5 bases from V and 4 from J, leaving 11 bases between them. CDR3 size: 14 residues. CDR3 loop: CASSLGGSTGELFF. CDR3 bases: TGTGCCAGCAGCTTAGGTGGTAGCACCGGGGAGCTGTTTTTT. Filled out from reference TRBV3-1 and TRBJ2-2, the complete variable domain reads DTAVSQTPKYLVTQMGNDKSIKCEQNLGHDTMYWYKQDSKKFLKIMFSYNNKELIINETVPNRFSPKSPDKAHLNLHINSLELGDSAVYFCASSLGGSTGELFFGEGSRLTVL.

Notes on this clonotype: This is likely a read error, given that the CDR3 carries no conserved phenylalanine or tryptophan at its end. It is unclear where the CDR3 begins or ends on the DNA, so no DNA is shown, and the CDR3 is as TCRdb lists it. This chain connects TRBV12-3 or TRBV12-4 to TRBJ1-1; the table's D call, TRBD1, was not checked against the DNA. The CDR3 spans 11 residues, counting both ends. CDR3 region: CASSSYRRTHL.

This clonotype showed up many times. The gene calls are TRBV18 and TRBJ1-4; D is ambiguous. Germline-derived CDR1 and CDR2 are KGHSH and LQKENI. The germline V and J ends were trimmed by 3 bases and 7 bases, with 9 bases remaining between them. This CDR3 is built from 13 residues. The CDR3 spells CASSPYGLEKLFF. CDR3 DNA sequence: TGTGCCAGCTCACCTTACGGGCTTGAAAAACTGTTTTTT. The whole variable domain, remainder taken from reference TRBV18 and TRBJ1-4, is NAGVMQNPRHLVRRRGQEARLRCSPMKGHSHVYWYRQLPEEGLKFMVYLQKENIIDESGMPKERFSAEFPKEGPSILRIQQVVRGDSAAYFCASSPYGLEKLFFGSGTQLSVL.

The gene calls are TRBV12-3 or TRBV12-4 and TRBJ2-2, with D possibly matching TRBD2 (6 bases). The CDR3 is 15 amino acids. V lost 7 bases to trimming and J lost 4 bases, with 16 bases between them. The CDR3 here is CASNLTPRGTGELFF. In DNA form, the CDR3 reads TGTGCCAGCAACCTGACCCCGCGGGGCACCGGGGAGCTGTTTTTT.

This chain joins TRBV15 and TRBJ1-6; D unclear. V dropped 0 bases and J dropped 9 bases, with 9 bases sitting between them. The CDR3 sequence is 14 residues long. Germline V gives CDR1 LNHNV, CDR2 YYDKDF (reference sequence). CDR3 amino acids: CATSREEGSSPLHF. The CDR3 DNA reads TGTGCCACCAGCAGAGAAGAAGGGTCTTCACCCCTCCACTTT. The whole variable domain, remainder taken from reference TRBV15 and TRBJ1-6, is DAMVIQNPRYQVTQFGKPVTLSCSQTLNHNVMYWYQQKSSQAPKLLFHYYDKDFNNEADTPDNFQSRRPNTSFCFLDIRSPGLGDTAMYLCATSREEGSSPLHFGNGTRLTVT.

This clonotype was seen more than once but under ten times. The chain employs TRBV12-3 or TRBV12-4 and TRBJ2-2; possible D gene TRBD1, 5 bases. The CDR3 is 12 residues long. V dropped 6 bases and J dropped 5 bases, with 7 bases sitting between them. CDR3 in DNA: TGTGCCAGCAGACAGGATACCGGGGAGCTGTTTTTT. Its translation: CASRQDTGELFF.

This clonotype showed up many times. The rearrangement links TRBV11-2 to TRBJ2-5, with a weak D call TRBD2 (6 bases). The CDR3 runs 13 residues. Germline V CDR1 and CDR2: SGHAT, FQNNGV. V gave up 8 bases and J gave up 5 bases, with 15 bases separating them. CDR3 nucleotide sequence: TGTGCCAGCGGAGGGGACCCTATCGAGACCCAGTACTTC. It yields the protein CASGGDPIETQYF.

This clonotype was observed a few times. The chain couples TRBV4-3 to TRBJ1-1; TRBD1 agrees at 8 bases. The germline V gene encodes CDR1 LGHNA and CDR2 YSLEER. The CDR3 has 14 amino acids. With 1 base clipped from V and 5 bases from J, the junction kept 3 bases outside the gene matches. The CDR3 nucleotides read TGCGCCAGCAGCCAAGGGACAGGGAAAACTGAAGCTTTCTTT. Protein sequence: CASSQGTGKTEAFF.

This clonotype was observed a few times. The rearrangement joins TRBV3-1 to TRBJ2-2; possible D gene TRBD2, 6 bases. Germline CDR1 reads LGHDT; CDR2 reads YNNKEL (reference sequence). This CDR3 is built from 16 residues. V gave up 4 bases and J gave up 7 bases, with 19 bases separating them. The CDR3 loop is CASSRLRDSPDGELFF. The CDR3 region has the DNA TGTGCCAGCAGCCGACTACGGGACTCTCCGGACGGGGAGCTGTTTTTT. The whole variable domain, remainder taken from reference TRBV3-1 and TRBJ2-2, is DTAVSQTPKYLVTQMGNDKSIKCEQNLGHDTMYWYKQDSKKFLKIMFSYNNKELIINETVPNRFSPKSPDKAHLNLHINSLELGDSAVYFCASSRLRDSPDGELFFGEGSRLTVL.

This clonotype was seen more than once but under ten times. CDR3 region: CSARDSGQGASYEQYF. CDR3 coding DNA: TGCAGTGCTAGAGATTCCGGACAGGGGGCCTCCTACGAGCAGTACTTC. The chain recombines TRBV20-1 with TRBJ2-7, with 11 bases aligning to TRBD1. Per germline, CDR1 DFQATT and CDR2 SNEGSKA (reference sequence). CDR3 length: 16 residues. The V segment lost 0 bases and the J segment 0 bases; nucleotides outside the gene matches: 4.

There are many counts of this clonotype. The chain recombines TRBV6-2 or TRBV6-3 with TRBJ1-4, with D unresolved. The CDR3 length is 16 residues. Per the germline V gene, CDR1 is MNHEY and CDR2 is SVGEGT. V was pared by 3 bases and J by 7 bases, with 18 bases between. The CDR3 region is CASSYRSSWRGEKLFF. Written as DNA, the CDR3 is TGTGCCAGCAGTTATCGGTCCTCCTGGCGTGGTGAAAAACTGTTTTTT.

Ten or more counts support this clonotype. This rearrangement joins TRBV11-2 to TRBJ2-7; 9 nucleotides agree with TRBD1. CDR3 length equals 17 residues. Germline V gene sequence: CDR1 SGHAT, CDR2 FQNNGV. V dropped 5 bases and J dropped 0; count of bases not matched to a gene: 11. CDR3 DNA sequence: TGTGCCAGCAGCCTCTCGCCCGGGACAGGGTTCTCCTACGAGCAGTACTTC. Residues: CASSLSPGTGFSYEQYF.

This clonotype was detected many times. CDR3 in amino acids: CASSRIAGSYEQYF. CDR3 coding DNA: TGTGCCAGCAGTCGTATAGCGGGAAGTTACGAGCAGTACTTC. This chain uses TRBV28 with TRBJ2-7, with 8 bases lining up with TRBD2. Unmatched junction bases numbered 7, after V lost 5 bases and J lost 4 bases. This CDR3 has 14 residues. CDR1 MDHEN and CDR2 SYDVKM come from the germline V gene. The full variable domain, its missing parts supplied by reference TRBV28 and TRBJ2-7, is DVKVTQSSRYLVKRTGEKVFLECVQDMDHENMFWYRQDPGLGLRLIYFSYDVKMKEKGDIPEGYSVSREKKERFSLILESASTNQTSMYLCASSRIAGSYEQYFGPGTRLTVT.